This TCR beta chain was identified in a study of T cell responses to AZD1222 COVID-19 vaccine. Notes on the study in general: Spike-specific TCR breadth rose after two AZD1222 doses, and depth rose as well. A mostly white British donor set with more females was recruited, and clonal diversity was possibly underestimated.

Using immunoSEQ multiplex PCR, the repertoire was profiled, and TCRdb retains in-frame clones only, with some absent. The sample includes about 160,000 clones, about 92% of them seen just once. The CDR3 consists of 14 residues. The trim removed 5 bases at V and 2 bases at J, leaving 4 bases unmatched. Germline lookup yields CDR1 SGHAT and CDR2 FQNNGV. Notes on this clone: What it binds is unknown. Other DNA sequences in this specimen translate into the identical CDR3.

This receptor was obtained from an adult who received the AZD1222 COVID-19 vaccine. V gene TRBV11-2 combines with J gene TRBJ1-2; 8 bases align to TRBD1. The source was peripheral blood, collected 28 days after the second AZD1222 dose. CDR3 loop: CASSPGQANYGYTF. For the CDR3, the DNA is TGTGCCAGCAGCCCGGGACAGGCAAACTATGGCTACACCTTC.